This TCR beta chain came from a study of T cells in Graves' hyperthyroidism and ophthalmopathy. Study-level results: Most thyroid clonotypes expanded above 0.001 appeared in blood too.

Points on this clonotype: Its target is unknown.

The CDR3 regions of TCR beta were amplified from RNA transcripts. HTBI primers were employed in a first-round RT-PCR of the TCR CDR3. Via MiXCR, TCRdb re-called the multiplex PCR reads, giving one row per CDR3 protein. The sample has some 460,000 distinct CDR3 sequences, 15% to 18% seen once. Each patient was aged 18 to 65 and had newly diagnosed hyperthyroidism of under 2 months' duration. Clinical symptoms, serum thyroxine, TRAb, thyroid ultrasound and orbital computed tomography informed diagnoses. PBMCs were sourced from about 10 ml fresh peripheral blood. This CDR3 comprises 12 residues. V trimming: 4 bases; J trimming: 7 bases; junction bases outside the gene matches: 4. In germline, CDR1 is DFQATT, CDR2 SNEGSKA (reference sequence).

The J gene is TRBJ1-2, the V gene TRBV20-1; the match to TRBD1 covers 9 bases. This sequence originates from a woman between 18 and 30 years old with Graves' hyperthyroidism. The material sequenced was blood. The CDR3 DNA reads TGCAGTGCTAACAGGGGGCTCTCTGGCTACACCTTC. This codes for CSANRGLSGYTF.